These T cell receptor beta chains were read from a single sample in a study of cytomegalovirus exposure and HLA in healthy donors. Measured with immunoSEQ multiplex PCR; TCRdb has only the in-frame clones, and not every one. The data show approximately 140,000 clones, around three quarters seen once. Input material: PBMCs. These receptors all come from a man aged 40-50 years in good health and CMV-seronegative. CDR3s include the opening cysteine and the closing phenylalanine or tryptophan. The order of the fields is CDR3 length, V gene, J gene, clone size, D gene, CDR3 protein, CDR3 DNA. D genes are given only for firm matches. Clone size, where shown, is once, few, many, or a class for clones that have expanded.

>14|TRBV28|TRBJ2-1|few|-
CASSLSLARNEQFF
TGTGCCAGCAGTTTAAGCCTAGCGAGGAATGAGCAGTTCTTC
>15|TRBV14|TRBJ1-1|-|-
CASSATWGEHTEAFF
TGTGCCAGCAGCGCGACATGGGGAGAACACACTGAAGCTTTCTTT
>17|TRBV5-1|TRBJ2-1|-|TRBD1
CASSLVSRDRGIYEQFF
TGCGCCAGCAGCTTGGTTTCCCGGGACAGGGGTATATATGAGCAGTTCTTC
>15|TRBV30|TRBJ2-7|-|TRBD2
CACTRGTSGFYEQYF
TGTGCCTGCACCCGCGGGACTAGCGGCTTCTACGAGCAGTACTTC
>17|TRBV7-9|TRBJ1-5|-|TRBD1
CASSLVGTGGLSQPQHF
TGTGCCAGCAGCTTAGTAGGGACAGGGGGTTTAAGTCAGCCCCAGCATTTT
>14|TRBV11-2|TRBJ2-7|-|TRBD2
CASSLGGTSEKQYF
TGTGCCAGCAGCTTAGGGGGGACTAGCGAAAAGCAGTACTTC
>14|TRBV27|TRBJ2-5|-|TRBD2
CATRLAGSQETQYF
TGTGCCACCCGATTAGCGGGATCCCAAGAGACCCAGTACTTC
>15|TRBV29-1|TRBJ2-6|-|-
CSGGSFVSGANVLTF
TGCAGCGGCGGGTCTTTTGTCTCTGGGGCCAACGTCCTGACTTTC
>15|TRBV6-4|TRBJ2-3|-|-
CASSDSTGATDTQYF
TGTGCCAGCAGTGACTCAACGGGAGCCACAGATACGCAGTATTTT
>11|TRBV6-1|TRBJ2-7|-|TRBD1
CATGTGNEQYF
TGTGCCACCGGGACAGGGAACGAGCAGTACTTC
>14|TRBV10-3|TRBJ2-7|-|-
CATGQGGPNYEQYF
TGTGCCACAGGACAGGGAGGGCCCAACTACGAGCAGTACTTC
>16|TRBV15|TRBJ2-1|-|TRBD2
CATSRDGGEELNEQFF
TGTGCCACCAGCAGAGATGGGGGGGAGGAGCTCAATGAGCAGTTCTTC
>14|TRBV28|TRBJ2-3|-|-
CASSFTGSTDTQYF
TGTGCCAGCAGTTTTACAGGGAGCACAGATACGCAGTATTTT
>14|TRBV6-6|TRBJ1-5|-|-
CASSYEGSSQPQHF
TGTGCCAGCAGTTATGAGGGATCCAGTCAGCCCCAGCATTTT
>14|TRBV15|TRBJ2-7|-|TRBD1
CATSIDRGRREQYF
TGTGCCACCAGCATAGACAGGGGACGTCGCGAGCAGTACTTC
>17|TRBV7-6|TRBJ2-5|-|TRBD2
CASSLVLAGALQETQYF
TGTGCCAGCAGCTTAGTGCTAGCGGGAGCCCTCCAAGAGACCCAGTACTTC
>12|TRBV4-2|TRBJ1-6|-|-
CASNGMDSPLHF
TGTGCCAGCAACGGGATGGACTCACCCCTCCACTTT
>14|TRBV9|TRBJ2-7|once|-
CASSVGGLGYEQYF
TGTGCCAGCAGCGTAGGAGGCCTGGGCTACGAGCAGTACTTC
>16|TRBV7-8|TRBJ1-1|-|TRBD1
CASSLDLTGVGTEAFF
TGTGCCAGCAGCTTAGACCTAACAGGGGTCGGCACTGAAGCTTTCTTT
>16|TRBV11-3|TRBJ2-3|few|TRBD2
CASSSRSGGALDTQYF
TGTGCCAGCAGCTCCCGTAGCGGGGGGGCATTAGATACGCAGTATTTT
>15|TRBV7-9|TRBJ2-1|-|TRBD1
CSSSLDPDRADEQFF
TGTTCCAGCAGCTTAGACCCGGACAGGGCCGATGAGCAGTTCTTC
>15|TRBV5-4|TRBJ2-3|-|-
CASSLGTDSTDTQYF
TGTGCCAGCAGCTTGGGGACTGATAGCACAGATACGCAGTATTTT
>13|TRBV6-1|TRBJ2-5|few|TRBD2
CASCGSGEETQYF
TGTGCCAGCTGCGGTAGCGGGGAAGAGACCCAGTACTTC
>14|TRBV28|TRBJ2-7|-|-
CASSPTGSGNEQYF
TGTGCCAGCAGTCCGACAGGCTCTGGAAACGAGCAGTACTTC
>15|TRBV4-3|TRBJ1-4|-|-
CASSQDLFGAEKLFF
TGCGCCAGCAGCCAAGATTTGTTTGGGGCGGAAAAACTGTTTTTT
>16|TRBV7-9|TRBJ2-3|-|TRBD1
CASSRGDRGGADTQYF
TGTGCCAGCAGTCGAGGGGACAGGGGAGGCGCAGATACGCAGTATTTT
>16|TRBV2|TRBJ2-3|-|TRBD1
CASSFHPGQVQDTQYF
TGTGCCAGCAGCTTCCACCCGGGACAGGTCCAGGATACGCAGTATTTT
>16|TRBV7-6|TRBJ2-1|-|TRBD2
CASSLEGSGRGNEQFF
TGTGCCAGCAGCTTAGAGGGTAGCGGGAGAGGCAATGAGCAGTTCTTC
>15|TRBV19|TRBJ2-6|-|TRBD1
CASTGTASGANVLTF
TGTGCCAGTACAGGGACAGCCTCTGGGGCCAACGTCCTGACTTTC
>16|TRBV10-3|TRBJ1-6|-|-
CAISNTGKPSESPLHF
TGTGCCATCAGTAATACAGGGAAACCCTCGGAATCACCCCTCCACTTT
>14|TRBV29-1|TRBJ2-7|-|-
CSVDPRGAGDEQYF
TGCAGCGTTGATCCCAGGGGGGCAGGGGACGAGCAGTACTTC
>12|TRBV25-1|TRBJ2-3|-|-
CASSPTGDTQYF
TGTGCCAGCAGTCCCACGGGAGATACGCAGTATTTT
>13|TRBV11-2|TRBJ2-1|-|TRBD1
CASSWTGGDEQFF
TGTGCCAGCAGCTGGACAGGGGGAGATGAGCAGTTCTTC
>12|TRBV4-2|TRBJ2-1|-|-
CASSFEGEEQFF
TGTGCCAGCAGCTTCGAGGGAGAAGAGCAGTTCTTC
>14|TRBV25-1|TRBJ1-2|-|-
CASSEGFRGYGYTF
TGTGCCAGCAGTGAAGGGTTTAGAGGCTATGGCTACACCTTC
>15|TRBV6-5|TRBJ2-1|-|-
CASSYSIGLRNEQFF
TGTGCCAGCAGTTACTCTATCGGACTCAGGAATGAGCAGTTCTTC
>13|TRBV23-1|TRBJ1-3|-|-
CASRRDSGNTIYF
TGCGCCAGCAGAAGAGACAGTGGAAACACCATATATTTT
>15|TRBV6-1|TRBJ2-7|few|TRBD2
CASSEEETSGSEQYF
TGTGCCAGCAGTGAAGAAGAGACTAGCGGGAGCGAGCAGTACTTC
>15|TRBV2|TRBJ2-2|-|-
CASSEGQGGTGELFF
TGTGCCAGCAGTGAAGGGCAGGGTGGCACCGGGGAGCTGTTTTTT
>14|TRBV27|TRBJ1-2|-|-
CASSLWGGNYGYTF
TGTGCCAGCAGTTTATGGGGCGGAAACTATGGCTACACCTTC
>14|TRBV4-1|TRBJ2-7|-|TRBD2
CASSQVAGDYEQYF
TGCGCCAGCAGCCAAGTAGCGGGGGACTACGAGCAGTACTTC
>14|TRBV5-6|TRBJ2-5|-|TRBD1
CASSLRGLGETQYF
TGTGCCAGCAGCTTGAGGGGGCTCGGGGAGACCCAGTACTTC
>17|TRBV4-1|TRBJ2-3|-|-
CASSQGFAGPTTDTQYF
TGCGCCAGCAGCCAAGGTTTTGCGGGACCCACCACAGATACGCAGTATTTT
>14|TRBV28|TRBJ2-5|-|-
CASSDSPDEETQYF
TGTGCCAGCAGCGACAGCCCGGACGAAGAGACCCAGTACTTC
>17|TRBV4-1|TRBJ2-7|-|TRBD1
CASSPRLGQGRAYEQYF
TGCGCCAGCAGCCCCAGATTGGGACAGGGGCGCGCCTACGAGCAGTACTTC
>15|TRBV10-3|TRBJ2-5|few|-
CAISDERQAQETQYF
TGTGCCATCAGTGATGAGAGACAGGCCCAAGAGACCCAGTACTTC